Sequencing of this T cell receptor beta chain was carried out in a study of CD8+ T cells in alopecia areata. Study context: Treated patients were given 5 to 10 mg oral tofacitinib twice daily. Whole-study results and caveats: More clonal than normal scalp was lesional scalp, particularly alopecia totalis/universalis.

In regard to this clone: The target antigen is unknown.

Collection of lesional scalp punch biopsies and peripheral blood was performed in alopecia areata patients. cDNA prepared by RNA extraction and subsequent reverse transcription served as the template for sequencing. This table comes from immunoSEQ multiplex PCR, and its TCRdb copy is limited to in-frame clones, with some not included. This sample has about 200,000 clones, with roughly 57% found just once. The ends were cut back, 2 bases at V and 4 bases at J, with 8 bases in the middle. The CDR3 consists of 12 residues. Germline assignment: CDR1 GTSNPN and CDR2 SVGIG (reference sequence). The clonotype originates from a human donor with alopecia areata. This specimen was CD4+ T cells sorted from blood, taken at week 0. The chain uses TRBV30 and TRBJ1-1; D is perhaps TRBD1 (5 bases). In nucleotides, the CDR3 is TGTGCCTGGAGTTTTGGGGCCACTGAAGCTTTCTTT. This translates into CAWSFGATEAFF.